Each of the 18 T cell receptor beta chains below was sequenced from the same sample in a study of control samples from healthy donors and cancer patients. The protocol was immunoSEQ multiplex PCR, while the TCRdb copy is restricted to in-frame clones and leaves out a portion. The sample carries 50,000 to 75,000 clones, around 90% recorded once. Sequencing used PBMCs. The receptors stem from a man between 60 and 75 years old with colorectal cancer.

The V gene is TRBV29-1, the J gene TRBJ1-2, with D maybe TRBD1 (6 bases). Trimming stripped 2 bases from V and 4 bases from J, with 17 bases between. Germline CDR1 SQVTM, CDR2 ANQGSEA. The CDR3 runs to 15 residues. CDR3 in amino acids: CSVESAQGGFYGYTF. The CDR3 DNA reads TGCAGCGTTGAATCCGCACAGGGAGGGTTCTATGGCTACACCTTC.

The chain has TRBV3-1 (or the pseudogene TRBV3-2) and TRBJ2-5; D ambiguous. Per germline, CDR1 LGHDT and CDR2 YNNKEL (reference sequence). The CDR3 runs to 15 residues. V lost 0 bases and J lost 5, with 13 bases in between. The CDR3 sequence is CASSQDRIPAETQYF. The CDR3 nucleotides read TGTGCCAGCAGCCAAGATCGCATCCCCGCGGAGACCCAGTACTTC.

The V gene is TRBV30, the J gene TRBJ1-5, with D hard to call. The V end was cut by 2 bases, the J end by 3 bases, with 8 bases between. There are 13 residues in the CDR3. Per the germline V gene, CDR1 is GTSNPN and CDR2 is SVGIG (reference sequence). CDR3 in DNA: TGTGCCTGGAGTACAAGGGACAATCAGCCCCAGCATTTT. Translation gives CAWSTRDNQPQHF.

This clone appeared once. The gene calls are TRBV5-1 and TRBJ1-6; D remains ambiguous. Germline CDR1 SGHRS, CDR2 YFSETQ. The length of the CDR3 is 16 residues. The germline V and J ends were trimmed by 1 base and 7 bases, with 15 bases remaining between them. The CDR3 sequence: CASSLNGAGANSPLHF. The CDR3 region has the DNA TGCGCCAGCAGCTTGAACGGTGCAGGTGCAAATTCACCCCTCCACTTT.

This rearrangement joins TRBV24-1 to TRBJ2-2; TRBD2 aligns across 7 bases. Germline V gene lookup returns CDR1 KGHDR and CDR2 SFDVKD. The CDR3 spans 17 residues. V shed 5 bases, J shed 2 bases, and the junction held 10 bases outside the gene matches. In DNA form, the CDR3 reads TGTGCCACCAGTGCCAACCCAGGGACTATCAACACCGGGGAGCTGTTTTTT. Translated: CATSANPGTINTGELFF.

The chain couples TRBV6-5 to TRBJ1-5, with 7 positions matching TRBD1. Germline trimming cut 6 bases from V and 2 bases from J; bases unmatched to any gene: 7. Germline V CDR1 and CDR2: MNHEY, SVGAGI. The CDR3 loop spans 15 amino acids. The CDR3, as DNA: TGTGCCAGCAGCGAGACAGGGTCCGGCAATCAGCCCCAGCATTTT. Protein product: CASSETGSGNQPQHF.

The chain joins TRBV4-2 to TRBJ1-2; 10 nucleotides line up with TRBD1. The V gene end was trimmed by 0 bases and the J gene end by 5 bases; junction bases not matched to a gene: 12. The CDR3 covers 18 residues. The germline gives CDR1 LGHNA, CDR2 YNFKEQ. The CDR3 reads CASSQDRRTGGVGYGYTF. CDR3 nucleotides: TGTGCCAGCAGCCAAGACCGACGGACAGGGGGAGTGGGGTATGGCTACACCTTC.

The chain carries TRBV7-2 and TRBJ2-3; the D gene is possibly TRBD2 (5 bases). This CDR3 comprises 13 residues. Germline CDR1 reads SGHTA; CDR2 reads FQGNSA. Trimming pared 0 bases from V and 7 bases from J, leaving 8 bases between. In DNA, the CDR3 is TGTGCCAGCAGCTTAGCGGGGAGCAATACGCAGTATTTT. Translating gives CASSLAGSNTQYF.

The V call is TRBV12-5, the J call TRBJ2-7; 10 bases align to TRBD1. Germline V lookup: CDR1 LGHNT, CDR2 FRNRAP. V shed 3 bases, J shed 5 bases, and the junction held 16 bases outside the gene matches. This CDR3 has 18 residues. As DNA, the CDR3 is TGTGCTAGTGGTTTAATAAGGACAGGGGGAACAATATCCGACGAGCAGTACTTC. Translating gives CASGLIRTGGTISDEQYF. The variable domain in full, with the rest retrieved from reference TRBV12-5 and TRBJ2-7, is DARVTQTPRHKVTEMGQEVTMRCQPILGHNTVFWYRQTMMQGLELLAYFRNRAPLDDSGMPKDRFSAEMPDATLATLKIQPSEPRDSAVYFCASGLIRTGGTISDEQYFGPGTRLTVT.

V usage is TRBV5-5 and J usage is TRBJ1-2; 7 bases are a match to TRBD1. Germline V CDR1 and CDR2: SGHKS, YYEKEE (reference sequence). V lost 2 bases and J lost 2; bases outside the gene matches: 6. The CDR3 is made up of 15 amino acids. CDR3 nucleotide sequence: TGTGCCAGCAGCTTCCACTCGACAGGGAACTATGGCTACACCTTC. Encoded protein: CASSFHSTGNYGYTF.

The V and J genes are TRBV10-3 and TRBJ1-6; D gene ambiguous. Germline CDR1 reads ENHRY; CDR2 reads SYGVKD. The CDR3 has 15 residues. Between the trimmed V and J ends, which lost 2 bases and 11 bases, there was a span of 16 bases. The CDR3: CAISERGPPSAPLHF. CDR3 in DNA: TGTGCCATCAGTGAGAGAGGCCCCCCGTCGGCACCCCTCCACTTT.

The chain carries TRBV7-7 and TRBJ2-2; 9 bases are shared with TRBD1. The V gene end was trimmed by 8 bases and the J gene end by 6 bases; junction bases not matched to a gene: 1. Germline loops: CDR1 SSHAT, CDR2 FNYEAQ (reference sequence). There are 12 residues in the CDR3. Here the CDR3 DNA reads TGTGCCAGCGACAGGGGGTCCGGGGAGCTGTTTTTT. It yields the protein CASDRGSGELFF.

The V call is TRBV5-1, the J call TRBJ2-4; possible D gene TRBD2, 5 bases. The germline V gene encodes CDR1 SGHRS and CDR2 YFSETQ. The CDR3 has 15 amino acids. The V end lost 4 bases, the J end lost 1 base, and 12 bases lay between the germline ends. In DNA form, the CDR3 reads TGCGCCAGCAGCCCCTCACCGGGGGCCAAAAACATTCAGTACTTC. Residues: CASSPSPGAKNIQYF.

CDR3 sequence reads: CASSSFDLAHGEQYF. In nucleotides, the CDR3 is TGTGCCAGCAGCTCCTTTGACTTGGCCCATGGGGAGCAGTACTTC. The V call is TRBV5-6, the J call TRBJ2-7; no clear D. Between the trimmed V and J ends, which lost 3 bases and 7 bases, there was a span of 20 bases. The CDR3 consists of 15 residues. Germline CDR1 SGHDT, CDR2 YYEEEE.

V and J are TRBV28 and TRBJ1-4, with D tentatively TRBD1 (5 bases). The V end was cut by 7 bases, the J end by 8 bases, with 20 bases between. Germline CDR1 reads MDHEN; CDR2 reads SYDVKM. The CDR3 length is 15 residues. The CDR3: CASTIRGTGGEKLFF. CDR3 DNA sequence: TGTGCCAGCACAATCCGCGGGACGGGGGGGGAAAAACTGTTTTTT.

In its sample, this clone was seen once. The chain employs TRBV7-2 and TRBJ1-2; possible D gene TRBD1, 5 bases. V lost 5 bases to trimming and J lost 2 bases, with 9 bases between them. The CDR3 covers 13 residues. Germline CDR1 SGHTA, CDR2 FQGNSA. The CDR3, as DNA: TGTGCCAGCAGCGCTGACAGAAACTATGGCTACACCTTC. Amino acid sequence: CASSADRNYGYTF.

The CDR3: CAISSTDTQYF. Written as DNA, the CDR3 is TGTGCCATCAGTAGCACAGATACGCAGTATTTT. The rearrangement links TRBV10-3 to TRBJ2-3; D unclear. The CDR3 has 11 amino acids. CDR1 ENHRY and CDR2 SYGVKD come from the germline V gene. Trimming removed 5 bases from V and 0 bases from J, with 0 bases in between.

The chain carries TRBV2 and TRBJ2-1; 7 bases agree with TRBD1. Germline values: CDR1 SNHLY, CDR2 FYNNEI. Trimming at V came to 4 bases and at J to 6 bases, leaving 6 bases not matched to a gene. CDR3 length equals 14 residues. CDR3 residues: CASSGQGWGNEQFF. DNA of the CDR3: TGTGCCAGCAGTGGACAGGGCTGGGGCAATGAGCAGTTCTTC.